This T cell receptor beta chain is from a study of T cells after somatic rescue of genetic block. Germline-derived CDR1 and CDR2 are MNHNY and SVGAGI (reference sequence). The CDR3 consists of 14 residues. V lost 6 bases to trimming and J lost 7 bases, with 18 bases between them. Generated by immunoSEQ multiplex PCR, the TCRdb table keeps only in-frame clones and is missing some. Among approximately 65,000 clones listed, under 95% were seen once. This clone was detected only once. This clonotype was obtained from a man aged 40-49 years. The chain combines TRBV6-6 with TRBJ1-2; TRBD1 might be the D (5 bases). What was sequenced was peripheral blood mononuclear cells (PBMCs). In nucleotides, the CDR3 is TGTGCCAGCAGCCTAAACCGAGGGACGGGTGGCTACACCTTC. It yields the protein CASSLNRGTGGYTF.